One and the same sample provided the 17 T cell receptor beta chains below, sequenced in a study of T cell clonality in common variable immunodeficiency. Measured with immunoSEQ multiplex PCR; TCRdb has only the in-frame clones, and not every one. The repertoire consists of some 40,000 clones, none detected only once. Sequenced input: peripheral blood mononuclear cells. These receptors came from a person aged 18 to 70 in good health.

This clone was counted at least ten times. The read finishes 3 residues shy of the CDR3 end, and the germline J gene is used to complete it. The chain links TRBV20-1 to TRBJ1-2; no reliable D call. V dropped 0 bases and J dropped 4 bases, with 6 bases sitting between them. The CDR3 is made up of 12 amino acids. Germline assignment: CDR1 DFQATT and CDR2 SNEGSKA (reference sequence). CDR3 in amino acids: CSARDRSYGYTF. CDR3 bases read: TGCAGTGCTAGAGACAGATCCTATGGC.

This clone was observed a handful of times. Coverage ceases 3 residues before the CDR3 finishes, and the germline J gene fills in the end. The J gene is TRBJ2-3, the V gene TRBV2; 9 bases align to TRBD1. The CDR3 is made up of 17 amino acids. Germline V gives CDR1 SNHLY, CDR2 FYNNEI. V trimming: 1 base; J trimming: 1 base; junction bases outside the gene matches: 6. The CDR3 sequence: CASSEGERDRGTDTQYF. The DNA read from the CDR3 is TGTGCCAGCAGTGAAGGGGAAAGGGACAGGGGCACAGATACG.

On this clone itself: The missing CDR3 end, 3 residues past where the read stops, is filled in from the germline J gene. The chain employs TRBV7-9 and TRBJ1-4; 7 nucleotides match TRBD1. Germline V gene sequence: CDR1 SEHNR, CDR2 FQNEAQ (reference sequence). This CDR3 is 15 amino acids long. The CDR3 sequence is CASSLNRTGYSPLFF. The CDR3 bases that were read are TGTGCCAGCAGCTTGAATAGGACAGGATATTCACCA.

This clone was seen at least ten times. The CDR3 sequence: CSAGYRGSPGYTF. The covered CDR3 bases are TGCAGTGCTGGCTACAGGGGTTCGCCCGGC. J is TRBJ1-2 and V is TRBV20-1, with TRBD1 identical over 7 bases. The read terminates 3 residues before the CDR3 end, so the remaining end is supplied by the germline J gene. CDR1 is DFQATT and CDR2 is SNEGSKA in the germline V gene (reference sequence). The CDR3 has 13 amino acids.

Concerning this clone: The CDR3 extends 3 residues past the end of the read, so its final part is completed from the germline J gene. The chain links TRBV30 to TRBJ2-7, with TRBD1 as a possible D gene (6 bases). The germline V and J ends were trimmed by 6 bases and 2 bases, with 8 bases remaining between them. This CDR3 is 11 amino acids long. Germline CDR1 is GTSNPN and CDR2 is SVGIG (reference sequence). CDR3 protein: CACRGPYEQYF. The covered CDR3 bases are TGTGCCTGCAGGGGTCCCTACGAG.

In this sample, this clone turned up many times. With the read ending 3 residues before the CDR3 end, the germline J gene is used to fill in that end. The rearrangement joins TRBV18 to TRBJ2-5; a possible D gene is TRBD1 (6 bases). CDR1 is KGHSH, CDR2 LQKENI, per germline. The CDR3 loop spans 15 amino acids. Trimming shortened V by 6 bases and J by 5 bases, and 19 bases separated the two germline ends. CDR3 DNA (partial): TGTGCCAGCTCCCCCCAGAGTAGGGGGTTGGAGACC. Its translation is CASSPQSRGLET. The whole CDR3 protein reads CASSPQSRGLETQYF.

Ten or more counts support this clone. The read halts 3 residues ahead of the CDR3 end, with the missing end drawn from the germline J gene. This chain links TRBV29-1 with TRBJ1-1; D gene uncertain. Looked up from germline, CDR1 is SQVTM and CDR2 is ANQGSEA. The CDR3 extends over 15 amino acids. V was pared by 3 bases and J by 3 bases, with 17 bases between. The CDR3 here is CSVDFFQARDTEAFF. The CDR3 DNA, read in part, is TGCAGCGTTGATTTTTTCCAGGCAAGGGACACTGAA.

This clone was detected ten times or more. CDR3 DNA, as far as it was read: TGTGCCAGCAGTGATAACACTATGCGCCTCTACGAG. It yields the protein CASSDNTMRLYE. The CDR3, in full, reads CASSDNTMRLYEQYF. V usage is TRBV6-1 and J usage is TRBJ2-7; no definite D call. The CDR3 end falls 3 residues outside the read, so it is completed with the germline J gene. V was cut by 3 bases and J by 3 bases, with 15 bases left in between. The V gene's germline CDR1 is MNHNS and CDR2 SASEGT. This CDR3 has 15 residues.

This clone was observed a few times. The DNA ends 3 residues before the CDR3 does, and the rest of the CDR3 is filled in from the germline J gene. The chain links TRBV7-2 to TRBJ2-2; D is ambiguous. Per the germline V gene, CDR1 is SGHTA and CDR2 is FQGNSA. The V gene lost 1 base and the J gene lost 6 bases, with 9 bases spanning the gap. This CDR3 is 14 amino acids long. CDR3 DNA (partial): TGTGCCAGCAGCTTAGGTCTAGACCCCGGGGAG. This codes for CASSLGLDPGE. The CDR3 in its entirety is CASSLGLDPGELFF.

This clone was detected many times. The CDR3: CASESSPYNEQFF. The part of the CDR3 DNA that was read is TGTGCCAGTGAGTCGAGCCCCTACAATGAG. The rearrangement links TRBV19 to TRBJ2-1; D is ambiguous. The read gets to within 3 residues of the CDR3 end, and the germline J gene fills in the rest. CDR1 LNHDA and CDR2 SQIVND come from the germline V gene (reference sequence). The CDR3 totals 13 residues. Trimming left V 8 bases short and J 2 bases short, with 10 bases between.

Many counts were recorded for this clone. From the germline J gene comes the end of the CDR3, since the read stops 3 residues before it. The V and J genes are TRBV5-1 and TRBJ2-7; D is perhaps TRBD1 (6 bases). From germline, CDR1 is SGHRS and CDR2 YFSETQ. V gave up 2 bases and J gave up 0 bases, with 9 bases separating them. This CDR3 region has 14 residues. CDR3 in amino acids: CASSLTGSSYEQYF. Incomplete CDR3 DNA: TGCGCCAGCAGCTTAACAGGGAGCTCCTACGAG.

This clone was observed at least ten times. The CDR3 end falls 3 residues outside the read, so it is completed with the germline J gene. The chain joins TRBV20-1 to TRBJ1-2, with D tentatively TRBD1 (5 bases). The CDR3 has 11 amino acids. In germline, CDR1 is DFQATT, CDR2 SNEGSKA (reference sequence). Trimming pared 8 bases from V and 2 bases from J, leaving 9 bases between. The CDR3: CSKQENYGYTF. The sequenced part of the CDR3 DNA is TGCAGTAAACAGGAGAACTATGGC.

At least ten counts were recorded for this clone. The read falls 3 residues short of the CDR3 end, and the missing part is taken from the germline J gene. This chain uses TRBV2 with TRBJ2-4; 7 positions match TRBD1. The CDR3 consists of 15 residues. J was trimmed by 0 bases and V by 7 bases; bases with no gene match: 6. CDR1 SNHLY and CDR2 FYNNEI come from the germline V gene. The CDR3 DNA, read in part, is TGTGCCAGCACTGGGACAGTGCTAGCCAAAAACATT. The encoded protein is CASTGTVLAKNI. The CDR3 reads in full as CASTGTVLAKNIQYF.

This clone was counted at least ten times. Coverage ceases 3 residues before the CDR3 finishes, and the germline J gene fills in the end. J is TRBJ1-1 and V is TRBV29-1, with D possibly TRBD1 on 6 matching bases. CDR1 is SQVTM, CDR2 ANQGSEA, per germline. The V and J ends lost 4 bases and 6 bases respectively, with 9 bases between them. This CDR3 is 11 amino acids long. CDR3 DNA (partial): TGCAGCGTTGGACAGGCCTCTGAA. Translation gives CSVGQASE. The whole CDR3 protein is CSVGQASEAFF.

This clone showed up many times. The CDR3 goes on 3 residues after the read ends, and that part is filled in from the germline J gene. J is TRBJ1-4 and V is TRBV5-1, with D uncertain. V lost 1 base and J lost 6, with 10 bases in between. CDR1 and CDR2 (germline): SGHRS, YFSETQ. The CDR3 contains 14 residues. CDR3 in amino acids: CASSLRGFHEKLFF. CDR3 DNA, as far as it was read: TGCGCCAGCAGCTTGCGGGGTTTCCATGAAAAA. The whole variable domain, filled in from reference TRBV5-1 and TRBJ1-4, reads KAGVTQTPRYLIKTRGQQVTLSCSPISGHRSVSWYQQTPGQGLQFLFEYFSETQRNKGNFPGRFSGRQFSNSRSEMNVSTLELGDSALYLCASSLRGFHEKLFFGSGTQLSVL.

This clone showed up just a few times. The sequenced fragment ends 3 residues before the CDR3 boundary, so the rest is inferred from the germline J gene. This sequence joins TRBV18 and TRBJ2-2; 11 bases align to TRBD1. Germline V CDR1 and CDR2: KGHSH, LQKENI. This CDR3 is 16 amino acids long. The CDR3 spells CASSPGQGAANEKLFF. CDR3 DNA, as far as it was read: TGTGCCAGCTCACCTGGACAGGGGGCGGCTAATGAAAAG.

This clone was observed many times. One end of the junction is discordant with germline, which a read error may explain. The CDR3 bases that were read are TGCACCAGCAGCCAAATGACAGAGTTTCTCTACGAG. Its protein product is CTSSQMTEFLYE. The full CDR3 reads CTSSQMTEFLYEQYF. V is TRBV4-1 and J is TRBJ2-7, with D possibly matching TRBD1 (5 bases). Coverage ceases 3 residues before the CDR3 finishes, and the germline J gene fills in the end. This CDR3 is 15 amino acids long. CDR1 and CDR2 from the germline V gene are MGHRA and YSYEKL.